This T cell receptor (beta chain) originates from a study of early T cells in non-severe SARS-CoV-2 infection. Overall study: Chains were not paired, and sequencing was done on bulk RNA from unsorted whole blood.

This clonotype occurred many times. Unique molecular identifiers were affixed to single, distinct cDNA molecules. Via MiXCR, TCRdb re-called the 5' RACE reads, giving one row per CDR3 protein. The repertoire holds approximately 76,000 distinct CDR3 sequences, around 11% seen once, with about 4.8% in the top ten. V shed 0 bases and J shed 3 bases, with 9 bases lying between them. The CDR3 totals 15 residues. The germline CDR1 and CDR2 sequences are SGHRS and YFSETQ. The clonotype originates from an adult who was a healthcare worker with PCR-confirmed SARS-CoV-2 infection or an uninfected control (not recorded which). The J gene is TRBJ1-4, the V gene TRBV5-1; no clear D gene. The specimen was whole blood. The chain's CDR3 is CASSLAGTANEKLFF. DNA of the CDR3: TGCGCCAGCAGCTTGGCCGGTACAGCTAATGAAAAACTGTTTTTT.